This record covers a single T cell receptor beta chain. Trimming cost V 0 bases and J 0 bases; bases outside gene matches: 8. There are 18 residues in the CDR3. Germline CDR1 is SGDLS and CDR2 is YYNGEE. The sample belongs to a study of blood T cell repertoires in COVID-19. Study summary: Sites in the United States, Italy and Spain provided acute and convalescent COVID-19 samples. Sources were T cells, B-cell-depleted T cells, or PBMCs; the material itself was cDNA or gDNA.

Those who participated ranged in age from roughly 18 to 90 years and resided in roughly 26 US areas. Profiling relied on immunoSEQ multiplex PCR, and the TCRdb table lists in-frame clones only, not all of them. The sample records roughly 200,000 clones, about 85% being singletons. The rearrangement uses TRBV9 and TRBJ2-5; 10 nucleotides align to TRBD2. Sequences were obtained from PBMCs or T cells enriched from blood (not recorded which). The receptor was isolated from a middle-aged man who had recovered from COVID-19. The CDR3 region is CASSVAWRTSGDQETQYF. The CDR3 DNA reads TGTGCCAGCAGCGTAGCTTGGAGGACTAGCGGAGACCAAGAGACCCAGTACTTC.